This TCR beta chain was captured by sequencing in a study of T cells in Graves' hyperthyroidism and ophthalmopathy. The sample holds many counts of this clonotype. Amplification yielded TCR beta CDR3 regions, with RNA transcripts as the source. TCR CDR3 underwent first-round RT-PCR with the HTBI primer set. TCRdb ran MiXCR on the multiplex PCR reads and lists one entry per CDR3 protein. The sample has about 570,000 distinct CDR3 sequences; about 15% are singletons. Looked up from germline, CDR1 is DFQATT and CDR2 is SNEGSKA (reference sequence). This CDR3 comprises 14 residues. V shed 5 bases and J 6 bases; nucleotides not matched to a gene: 12.

The TCR originated in a woman aged 40 to 50 with Graves' hyperthyroidism. The chain is built from TRBV20-1 and TRBJ2-7, with 8 bases that match TRBD2. The sample consisted of blood. CDR3 in amino acids: CSAFPTTGGGEQYF. The CDR3 DNA reads as TGCAGTGCTTTTCCCACGACGGGAGGGGGCGAGCAGTACTTC.